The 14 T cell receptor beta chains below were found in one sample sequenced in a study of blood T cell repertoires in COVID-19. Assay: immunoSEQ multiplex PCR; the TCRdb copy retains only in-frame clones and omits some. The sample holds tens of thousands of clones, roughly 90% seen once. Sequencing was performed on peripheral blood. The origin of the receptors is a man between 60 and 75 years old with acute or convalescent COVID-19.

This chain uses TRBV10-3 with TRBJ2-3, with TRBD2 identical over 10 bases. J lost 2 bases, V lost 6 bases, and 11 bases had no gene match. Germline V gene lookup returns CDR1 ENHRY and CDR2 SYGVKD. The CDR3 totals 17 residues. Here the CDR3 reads CAIRGTSVPSITDTQYF. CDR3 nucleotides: TGTGCCATCAGAGGGACTAGCGTTCCCTCCATCACAGATACGCAGTATTTT.

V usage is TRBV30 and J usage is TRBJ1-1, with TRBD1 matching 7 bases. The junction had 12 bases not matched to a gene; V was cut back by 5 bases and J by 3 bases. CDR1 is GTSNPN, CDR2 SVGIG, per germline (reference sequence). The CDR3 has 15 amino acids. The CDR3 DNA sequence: TGTGCCTGGTCGGGGGCACAGGGGAGGTACACTGAAGCTTTCTTT. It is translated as CAWSGAQGRYTEAFF.

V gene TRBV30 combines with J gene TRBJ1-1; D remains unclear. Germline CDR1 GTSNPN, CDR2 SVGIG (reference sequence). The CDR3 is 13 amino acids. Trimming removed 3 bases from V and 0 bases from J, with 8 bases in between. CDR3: CAWSGSLNTEAFF. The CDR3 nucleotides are TGTGCCTGGAGCGGTAGTTTGAACACTGAAGCTTTCTTT.

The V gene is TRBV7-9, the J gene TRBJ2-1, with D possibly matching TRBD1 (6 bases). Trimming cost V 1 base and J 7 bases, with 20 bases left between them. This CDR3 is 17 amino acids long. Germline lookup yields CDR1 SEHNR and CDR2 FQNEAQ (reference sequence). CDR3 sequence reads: CASSLVKGQGLGNEQFF. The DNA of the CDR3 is TGTGCCAGCAGCTTAGTAAAAGGTCAGGGGTTAGGTAATGAGCAGTTCTTC.

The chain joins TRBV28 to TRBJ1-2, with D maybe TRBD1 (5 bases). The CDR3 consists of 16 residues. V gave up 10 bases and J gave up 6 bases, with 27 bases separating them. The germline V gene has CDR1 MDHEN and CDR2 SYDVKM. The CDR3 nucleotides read TGTGCCACCCTTCCCCCCCCAGACAGCTACCAGAATGGCTACACCTTC. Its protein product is CATLPPPDSYQNGYTF.

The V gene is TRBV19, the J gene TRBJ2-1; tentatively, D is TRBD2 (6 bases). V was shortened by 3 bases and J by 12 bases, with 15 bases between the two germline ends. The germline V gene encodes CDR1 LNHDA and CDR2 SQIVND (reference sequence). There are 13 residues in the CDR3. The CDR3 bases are TGTGCCAGTAGTATTGACGACGGCGGGACGCAGTTCTTC. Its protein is CASSIDDGGTQFF.

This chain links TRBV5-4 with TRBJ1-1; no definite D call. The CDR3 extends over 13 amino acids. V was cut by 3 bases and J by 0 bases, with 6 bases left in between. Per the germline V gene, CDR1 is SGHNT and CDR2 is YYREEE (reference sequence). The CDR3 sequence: CASSSLLNTEAFF. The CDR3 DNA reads TGTGCCAGCAGCTCACTATTGAACACTGAAGCTTTCTTT.

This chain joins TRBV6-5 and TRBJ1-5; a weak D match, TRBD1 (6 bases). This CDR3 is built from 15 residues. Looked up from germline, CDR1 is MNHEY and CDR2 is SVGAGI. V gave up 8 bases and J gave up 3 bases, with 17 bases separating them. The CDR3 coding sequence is TGTGCCAGCGGAGCGTTCGACAGGCTCAATCAGCCCCAGCATTTT. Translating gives CASGAFDRLNQPQHF.

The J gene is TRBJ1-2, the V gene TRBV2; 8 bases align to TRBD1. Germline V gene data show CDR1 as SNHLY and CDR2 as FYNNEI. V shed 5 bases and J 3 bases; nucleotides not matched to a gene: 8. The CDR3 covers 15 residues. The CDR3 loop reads CASSRGSGQDYGYTF. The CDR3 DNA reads TGTGCCAGCAGTAGAGGCTCGGGACAGGACTATGGCTACACCTTC. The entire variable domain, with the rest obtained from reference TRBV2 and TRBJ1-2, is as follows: EPEVTQTPSHQVTQMGQEVILRCVPISNHLYFYWYRQILGQKVEFLVSFYNNEISEKSEIFDDQFSVERPDGSNFTLKIRSTKLEDSAMYFCASSRGSGQDYGYTFGSGTRLTVV.

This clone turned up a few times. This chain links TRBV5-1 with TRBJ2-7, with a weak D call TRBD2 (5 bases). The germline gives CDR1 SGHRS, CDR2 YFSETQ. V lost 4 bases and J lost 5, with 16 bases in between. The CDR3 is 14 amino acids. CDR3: CASSQYLERDEQYF. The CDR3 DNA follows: TGCGCCAGCAGCCAATACCTCGAGAGGGACGAGCAGTACTTC.

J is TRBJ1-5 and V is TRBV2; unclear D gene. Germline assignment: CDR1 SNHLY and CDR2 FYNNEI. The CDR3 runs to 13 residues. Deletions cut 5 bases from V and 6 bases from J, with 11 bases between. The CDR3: CASSSERSQPQHF. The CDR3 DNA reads TGTGCCAGCAGTTCGGAAAGGAGTCAGCCCCAGCATTTT.

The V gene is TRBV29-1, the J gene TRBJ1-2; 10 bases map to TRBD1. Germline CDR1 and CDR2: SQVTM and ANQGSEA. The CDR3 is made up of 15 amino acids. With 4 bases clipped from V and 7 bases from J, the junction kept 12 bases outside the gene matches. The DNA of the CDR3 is TGCAGCGTTGGGGGACAGGGGCGAAGGGTTCTTGGCTACACCTTC. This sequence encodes CSVGGQGRRVLGYTF.

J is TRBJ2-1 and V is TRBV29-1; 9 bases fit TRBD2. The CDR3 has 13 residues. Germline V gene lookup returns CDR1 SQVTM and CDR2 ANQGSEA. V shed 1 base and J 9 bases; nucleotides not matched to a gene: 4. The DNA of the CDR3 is TGCAGCGTTGAAGGCGGGGGGGCGGGTGAGCAGTTCTTC. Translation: CSVEGGGAGEQFF.

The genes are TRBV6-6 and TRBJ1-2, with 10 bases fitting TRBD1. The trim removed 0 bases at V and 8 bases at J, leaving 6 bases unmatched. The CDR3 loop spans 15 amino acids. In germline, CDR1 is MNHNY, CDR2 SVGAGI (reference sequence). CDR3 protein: CASSYSLGQGSGYTF. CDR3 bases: TGTGCCAGCAGTTACTCGCTGGGACAGGGGAGCGGCTACACCTTC.